Listed here are 6 T cell receptor beta chains from one sample, sequenced in a study of blood T cell repertoires in COVID-19. Sequencing was performed with immunoSEQ multiplex PCR; in TCRdb, only in-frame clones are kept and a portion is missing. The sample records roughly 31,000 clones, roughly nine tenths being singletons. The specimen sequenced was peripheral blood. The source is a human donor with active COVID-19. The donor label of this sample is uncertain.

CDR3 sequence reads: CASQGFWGANVLTF. As DNA, the CDR3 is TGTGCCTCACAGGGGTTTTGGGGGGCCAACGTCCTGACTTTC. The V gene is TRBV6-6, the J gene TRBJ2-6; 7 nucleotides agree with TRBD1. After removal of 11 bases from V and 4 bases from J, the junction contained 8 bases not matched to a gene. CDR1 MNHNY and CDR2 SVGAGI come from the germline V gene (reference sequence). This CDR3 is built from 14 residues.

The chain carries TRBV3-1 (or the pseudogene TRBV3-2) and TRBJ1-1; 7 bases agree with TRBD1. CDR1 LGHDT and CDR2 YNNKEL come from the germline V gene (reference sequence). V trimming: 0 bases; J trimming: 9 bases; junction bases outside the gene matches: 7. The CDR3 has 14 amino acids. The CDR3 sequence is CASSQDGTALKAFF. CDR3 coding DNA: TGTGCCAGCAGCCAAGATGGGACAGCTTTGAAAGCTTTCTTT.

This chain uses TRBV4-1 with TRBJ1-5, with TRBD1 matching 8 bases. The CDR3 is 16 residues long. V dropped 1 base and J dropped 7; count of bases not matched to a gene: 9. From germline, CDR1 is MGHRA and CDR2 YSYEKL. The CDR3 loop reads CASSQVSQGAGQPQHF. CDR3 DNA: TGCGCCAGCAGCCAAGTTAGTCAGGGGGCCGGCCAGCCCCAGCATTTT.

V is TRBV5-6 and J is TRBJ2-7; maybe TRBD2 (6 bases). CDR3 length equals 12 residues. CDR1 is SGHDT and CDR2 is YYEEEE in the germline V gene. The V gene lost 6 bases and the J gene lost 4 bases, with 11 bases spanning the gap. CDR3 loop: CASTLGGYEQYF. The CDR3 DNA sequence: TGTGCCAGCACCTTAGGAGGGTACGAGCAGTACTTC.

This chain connects TRBV21-1 to TRBJ2-7; TRBD2, the table's D call, was not compared with the DNA. TRBV21-1 is tagged as a pseudogene. The CDR3 length is 16 residues. For the CDR3, the DNA is TGTGCCAGCAGCAAAAGGGGGACTAGCGGGGAATCCGCGCAGTACTTC. As protein: CASSKRGTSGESAQYF.

The V gene is TRBV28, the J gene TRBJ1-2; D might be TRBD1 (6 bases). The CDR3 contains 15 residues. The germline V gene encodes CDR1 MDHEN and CDR2 SYDVKM. The V gene lost 5 bases and the J gene lost 6 bases, with 19 bases spanning the gap. In nucleotides, the CDR3 is TGTGCCAGCAGTATCATGCACGGGGGGCGAGATGGCTACACCTTC. It translates to CASSIMHGGRDGYTF.